The next 7 T cell receptor beta chains were all read from a single sample in a study of OX40 agonist ivuxolimab in advanced cancers. The assay was immunoSEQ multiplex PCR, and TCRdb's table has in-frame clones only and misses some. Of about 48,000 clones in the sample, 82% were seen once. The material was CD4+ or CD8+ T cells sorted from blood, obtained in a trial of the OX40 agonist ivuxolimab. Source of these receptors: an adult with an advanced solid tumor such as melanoma, head and neck, liver or kidney cancer.

V usage is TRBV7-2 and J usage is TRBJ2-5; 11 nucleotides line up with TRBD2. The ends lost 3 bases at V and 5 bases at J; junction bases unmatched: 5. The CDR3 covers 15 residues. Germline CDR1 SGHTA, CDR2 FQGNSA. CDR3 sequence: CASSFSGGAGETQYF. The CDR3 coding sequence is TGTGCCAGCAGCTTTAGCGGGGGGGCCGGGGAGACCCAGTACTTC.

The sample holds one count of this clone. This sequence joins TRBV30 and TRBJ1-1; the D gene is possibly TRBD1 (5 bases). The CDR3 covers 13 residues. The germline CDR1 and CDR2 sequences are GTSNPN and SVGIG (reference sequence). The V end was cut by 7 bases, the J end by 5 bases, with 17 bases between. In DNA form, the CDR3 reads TGTGCCTCGCGGTCACGGGGGGGTACTGAAGCTTTCTTT. It translates to CASRSRGGTEAFF.

This rearrangement joins TRBV5-6 to TRBJ1-3, with no clear D. Between the trimmed V and J ends, which lost 0 bases and 2 bases, there was a span of 9 bases. The CDR3 runs 15 residues. The V gene's germline CDR1 is SGHDT and CDR2 YYEEEE. The DNA of the CDR3 is TGTGCCAGCAGCTTGGGACGGAAGGCTGGAAACACCATATATTTT. Residues: CASSLGRKAGNTIYF.

This CDR3 is CAWIDRSSGNTIYF. The CDR3 DNA follows: TGTGCCTGGATTGACCGAAGCTCTGGAAACACCATATATTTT. This chain joins TRBV30 and TRBJ1-3; D gene uncertain. V gave up 4 bases and J gave up 0 bases, with 10 bases separating them. Germline V gene data show CDR1 as GTSNPN and CDR2 as SVGIG (reference sequence). This CDR3 is built from 14 residues.

This chain joins TRBV29-1 and TRBJ1-1; D is perhaps TRBD1 (5 bases). Germline V CDR1 and CDR2: SQVTM, ANQGSEA. V was shortened by 7 bases and J by 0 bases, with 18 bases between the two germline ends. CDR3 length equals 15 residues. In DNA, the CDR3 is TGCAGCGCCAAAGGGGCACAGGCAATGAACACTGAAGCTTTCTTT. The encoded protein is CSAKGAQAMNTEAFF.

CDR3 in amino acids: CASSPDRGNTIYF. CDR3 DNA sequence: TGTGCCAGCTCACCGGACAGGGGGAACACCATATATTTT. The chain recombines TRBV18 with TRBJ1-3; TRBD1 aligns across 10 bases. The trim removed 3 bases at V and 7 bases at J, leaving 0 bases unmatched. The CDR3 loop spans 13 amino acids. Germline V gene data show CDR1 as KGHSH and CDR2 as LQKENI.

J is TRBJ2-1 and V is TRBV9; TRBD1 agrees at 7 bases. The CDR3 covers 15 residues. V shed 3 bases and J 2 bases; nucleotides not matched to a gene: 5. The germline gives CDR1 SGDLS, CDR2 YYNGEE. CDR3: CASSERDRPYNEQFF. The DNA for the CDR3 is TGTGCCAGCAGCGAGAGGGACAGACCCTACAATGAGCAGTTCTTC.